This T cell receptor (beta chain) was profiled in a study of human T cells and chemical hapten exposure. TCRdb re-called the RACE reads through MiXCR, storing one row per CDR3 protein. The sample has some 52,000 distinct CDR3 sequences; 11% are singletons. Stated time point: patch test 1, 2 weeks after DPC sensitization. This sample's treatment: therapeutic diphenylcyclopropenone sensitization with weekly scalp DPC. The starting material, unfractionated whole blood, was used for total RNA extraction. This clonotype was detected ten times or more. Its antigen is undetermined. Study findings and constraints: Expanded TCRs made up significantly more big CDR3 similarity clusters than controls did.

The sequencing here drew on whole blood, taken in connection with sensitization to the hapten diphenylcyclopropenone (DPC). The receptor was isolated from a woman between 40 and 50 years old with alopecia areata. Some clones in this sample may be carry-over from other donors' samples.

The CDR3 region is CASSLRLPQGAYEQYF. In nucleotides, the CDR3 is TGTGCCAGCAGTTTACGGCTCCCGCAGGGGGCCTACGAGCAGTACTTC. The chain recombines TRBV28 with TRBJ2-7; 7 positions match TRBD1. Germline V CDR1 and CDR2: MDHEN, SYDVKM. The CDR3 is 16 amino acids. With 2 bases clipped from V and 2 bases from J, the junction kept 9 bases outside the gene matches.